This is a list of T cell receptor beta chains from one sample in a study of control samples from healthy donors and cancer patients. Sequenced by immunoSEQ multiplex PCR; TCRdb stores in-frame clones only, minus some. Seen here are about 110,000 clones, 82% observed once, and the top ten hold under 8.5%. Sample: blood. The receptors here all came from a man between 18 and 29 years old in good health. The CDR3 runs from the conserved cysteine through the conserved F or W. Each record gives: V gene, D gene, J gene, clone size, CDR3 DNA, CDR3 protein. The D gene is left open where the match is weak. The listing skips clone size in some rows; elsewhere it reads once, few, many or a size class.

V: TRBV4-3
D: NA
J: TRBJ2-5
size: NA
DNA: TGCGCCAGCAGCCTAAGCGTAGGGGAAACCCAGTACTTC
CDR3: CASSLSVGETQYF

V: TRBV5-5
D: NA
J: TRBJ2-3
size: NA
DNA: TGTGCCAGCAGTCCCGGGCCAACTCGCACAGATACGCAGTATTTT
CDR3: CASSPGPTRTDTQYF

V: TRBV7-9
D: NA
J: TRBJ1-1
size: NA
DNA: TGTGCCAGCAGCTTAGGTCGGACAGACAGCACTGAAGCTTTCTTT
CDR3: CASSLGRTDSTEAFF

V: TRBV5-5
D: NA
J: TRBJ2-3
size: NA
DNA: TGTGCCAGCAGCTCTCGAAGCGCAGATACGCAGTATTTT
CDR3: CASSSRSADTQYF

V: TRBV24-1
D: NA
J: TRBJ1-5
size: once
DNA: TGTGCCACCAGTGATGCGGGGGCGGGGGAGAGCAATCAGCCCCAGCATTTT
CDR3: CATSDAGAGESNQPQHF

V: TRBV7-2
D: NA
J: TRBJ2-7
size: NA
DNA: TGTGCCAGCAGTGGGACACCATCCTACGAGCAGTACTTC
CDR3: CASSGTPSYEQYF

V: TRBV4-1
D: NA
J: TRBJ1-1
size: few
DNA: TGCGCCAGCAGCCAAGTTATTGGGATCACTGAAGCTTTCTTT
CDR3: CASSQVIGITEAFF

V: TRBV18
D: NA
J: TRBJ1-1
size: once
DNA: TGTGCCAGCTCACCACGGGGGACCCTTAACACTGAAGCTTTCTTT
CDR3: CASSPRGTLNTEAFF

V: TRBV7-7
D: TRBD1
J: TRBJ2-6
size: NA
DNA: TGTGCCAGCAGTTCCGGGACAGGGGGTTCCAACGTCCTGACTTTC
CDR3: CASSSGTGGSNVLTF

V: TRBV15
D: TRBD1
J: TRBJ2-5
size: NA
DNA: TGTGCCACCAGCAGAATCGACAGGGGGACCCAAGAGACCCAGTACTTC
CDR3: CATSRIDRGTQETQYF

V: TRBV28
D: TRBD1
J: TRBJ1-5
size: few
DNA: TGTGCCAGCAGACAAACCGGACAGGGGAGAAATCAGCCCCAGCATTTT
CDR3: CASRQTGQGRNQPQHF

V: TRBV5-1
D: NA
J: TRBJ1-2
size: NA
DNA: TGCGCCAGCAGCTTGGAAGGTCCAGGCCCGAACTATGGCTACACCTTC
CDR3: CASSLEGPGPNYGYTF

V: TRBV5-4
D: TRBD1
J: TRBJ2-2
size: NA
DNA: TGTGCCAGCAGCGGGGATACAGGGGGTATCACCGGGGAGCTGTTTTTT
CDR3: CASSGDTGGITGELFF

V: TRBV11-2
D: TRBD1
J: TRBJ2-5
size: NA
DNA: TGTGCCAGCAGTCTAGTGGGACCCAGGGGGGAGACCCAGTACTTC
CDR3: CASSLVGPRGETQYF

V: TRBV28
D: TRBD1
J: TRBJ2-2
size: NA
DNA: TGTGCCAGCAGTAACCGGGACAGGGTTTCCGGGGAGCTGTTTTTT
CDR3: CASSNRDRVSGELFF

V: TRBV6-1
D: NA
J: TRBJ1-2
size: NA
DNA: TGTGCCAGCAGTGAACCCACGGGGCGAGTCTATGGCTACACCTTC
CDR3: CASSEPTGRVYGYTF

V: TRBV5-4
D: NA
J: TRBJ1-1
size: once
DNA: TGTGCCAGCAGAGATTTGATCCTAGGCACTGAAGCTTTCTTT
CDR3: CASRDLILGTEAFF

V: TRBV19
D: NA
J: TRBJ1-2
size: NA
DNA: TGTGCCAGTAGTTTGACAGCTACTGGCTATGGCTACACCTTC
CDR3: CASSLTATGYGYTF

V: TRBV20-1
D: NA
J: TRBJ2-5
size: few
DNA: TGCAGTGCTACGTTTCAAGAGACCCAGTACTTC
CDR3: CSATFQETQYF

V: TRBV27
D: TRBD1
J: TRBJ1-4
size: NA
DNA: TGTGCCAGCAGGTTGTGGGACAGGGGTAATGAAAAACTGTTTTTT
CDR3: CASRLWDRGNEKLFF

V: TRBV11-3
D: NA
J: TRBJ1-2
size: once
DNA: TGTGCCAGCAGTCGTAGCGGGGGCAATGGCTACACCTTC
CDR3: CASSRSGGNGYTF

V: TRBV10-2
D: NA
J: TRBJ1-6
size: NA
DNA: TGCGCCAGCAGTAGGGGATCTAATTCACCCCTCCACTTT
CDR3: CASSRGSNSPLHF

V: TRBV4-1
D: NA
J: TRBJ2-4
size: once
DNA: TGCGCCAGCACCCAAGGACAGGGCGGGGGTGCGGCCAAAAACATTCAGTACTTC
CDR3: CASTQGQGGGAAKNIQYF

V: TRBV25-1
D: NA
J: TRBJ2-5
size: NA
DNA: TGTGCCAGCAGTGAAACCAGGGGGGGGGCGAGGCAAGAGACCCAGTACTTC
CDR3: CASSETRGGARQETQYF

V: TRBV6-5
D: NA
J: TRBJ1-1
size: once
DNA: TGTGCCAGCACCCCAGGGGTGCGCACTGAAGCTTTCTTT
CDR3: CASTPGVRTEAFF

V: TRBV4-1
D: TRBD2
J: TRBJ2-3
size: NA
DNA: TGCGCCAGCAGCCAAGCGCTGCAGACTAGCGGGGTGACGGATACGCAGTATTTT
CDR3: CASSQALQTSGVTDTQYF

V: TRBV15
D: NA
J: TRBJ1-2
size: NA
DNA: TGTGCCACCAGTAGGGAGGACGGTCTCTATGGCTACACCTTC
CDR3: CATSREDGLYGYTF

V: TRBV11-3
D: TRBD1
J: TRBJ1-4
size: NA
DNA: TGTGCCAGCAGCTTAGATGACAGGGACGCAGAAAAACTGTTTTTT
CDR3: CASSLDDRDAEKLFF

V: TRBV6-5
D: NA
J: TRBJ2-3
size: NA
DNA: TGTGCCAGCAGTTTTGACAGTCGACGGGAGTATTTT
CDR3: CASSFDSRREYF

V: TRBV28
D: NA
J: TRBJ2-3
size: NA
DNA: TGTGCCAGCAGTTTAGGGCACCTCACAGATACGCAGTATTTT
CDR3: CASSLGHLTDTQYF

V: TRBV19
D: NA
J: TRBJ1-1
size: NA
DNA: TGTGCCAGTAAAGACTTGAACACTGAAGCTTTCTTT
CDR3: CASKDLNTEAFF

V: TRBV5-1
D: NA
J: TRBJ2-3
size: NA
DNA: TGCGCCAGCAGTTCGGGGAGCACTAGCACAGATACGCAGTATTTT
CDR3: CASSSGSTSTDTQYF

V: TRBV4-3
D: TRBD2
J: TRBJ2-1
size: NA
DNA: TGCGCCAGCAGCCAAGGGCTAGCGGGGGTGAATGAGCAGTTCTTC
CDR3: CASSQGLAGVNEQFF

V: TRBV28
D: NA
J: TRBJ2-3
size: NA
DNA: TGTGCCAGCAGTTTCCCGGGGGGCACAGATACGCAGTATTTT
CDR3: CASSFPGGTDTQYF

V: TRBV10-3
D: NA
J: TRBJ1-2
size: few
DNA: TGTGCCATCAGTGCTGGGGGCAGCGGTGGCTACACCTTC
CDR3: CAISAGGSGGYTF

V: TRBV19
D: NA
J: TRBJ1-5
size: NA
DNA: TGTGCCAGTACACGGGGGGTCAATAGCAATCAGCCCCAGCATTTT
CDR3: CASTRGVNSNQPQHF

V: TRBV18
D: NA
J: TRBJ2-5
size: NA
DNA: TGTGCCAGCTCACCAGGACTCCGCGAGACCCAGTACTTC
CDR3: CASSPGLRETQYF

V: TRBV3-1/TRBV3-2
D: TRBD2
J: TRBJ2-3
size: NA
DNA: TGTGCCAGCAGCCGGACTAGCGGGGTGGAAGATACGCAGTATTTT
CDR3: CASSRTSGVEDTQYF

V: TRBV19
D: NA
J: TRBJ1-5
size: few
DNA: TGTGCCAGTAGTATAGATAACCCTCGTAGCAATCAGCCCCAGCATTTT
CDR3: CASSIDNPRSNQPQHF

V: TRBV6-5
D: NA
J: TRBJ1-1
size: NA
DNA: TGTGCCAGCAAACGGGGGGCAGGGAAGAACACTGAAGCTTTCTTT
CDR3: CASKRGAGKNTEAFF

V: TRBV6-4
D: NA
J: TRBJ2-2
size: NA
DNA: TGTGCCAGCAGTGAGTCCGCAGAGGGGGGTCACACCGGGGAGCTGTTTTTT
CDR3: CASSESAEGGHTGELFF

V: TRBV5-4
D: TRBD1
J: TRBJ1-3
size: NA
DNA: TGTGCCAGCAGCCTTAGACCTGGACAGGTATCTTCTGGAAACACCATATATTTT
CDR3: CASSLRPGQVSSGNTIYF

V: TRBV6-6
D: NA
J: TRBJ2-3
size: NA
DNA: TGTGCCAGCGGGCAGAGTGGGGGGCGCACAGATACGCAGTATTTT
CDR3: CASGQSGGRTDTQYF

V: TRBV4-1
D: TRBD1
J: TRBJ2-5
size: NA
DNA: TGCGCCAGCAGCCGCAGCGCAGGGGGACAAGAGACCCAGTACTTC
CDR3: CASSRSAGGQETQYF

V: TRBV6-2/TRBV6-3
D: NA
J: TRBJ1-1
size: NA
DNA: TGTGCCAGCAGTCAGGGGATTGAAGCTTTCTTT
CDR3: CASSQGIEAFF

V: TRBV6-1
D: NA
J: TRBJ1-4
size: NA
DNA: TGTGCCAGCAGTGAAGGCTGGGGTAATGAAAAACTGTTTTTT
CDR3: CASSEGWGNEKLFF

V: TRBV5-6
D: TRBD1
J: TRBJ1-5
size: NA
DNA: TGTGCCAGCAGCTCAGGGACAGGGCTGGATCAGCCCCAGCATTTT
CDR3: CASSSGTGLDQPQHF

V: TRBV9
D: NA
J: TRBJ2-3
size: NA
DNA: TGTGCCAGCAGCGTATTCGATGGGACCCGGAGCACAGATACGCAGTATTTT
CDR3: CASSVFDGTRSTDTQYF

V: TRBV12-3/TRBV12-4
D: NA
J: TRBJ1-1
size: NA
DNA: TGTGCCAGCAGTTGGGTCGGGGGCACTGAAGCTTTCTTT
CDR3: CASSWVGGTEAFF

V: TRBV28
D: TRBD1
J: TRBJ2-5
size: NA
DNA: TGTGCCAGCAGCCGACAGGGTTCTGGAGAGACCCAGTACTTC
CDR3: CASSRQGSGETQYF

V: TRBV9
D: TRBD1
J: TRBJ1-4
size: NA
DNA: TGTGCCAGCAGCCCCTGGACAGGGGAGGGTGAAAAACTGTTTTTT
CDR3: CASSPWTGEGEKLFF

V: TRBV4-2
D: TRBD2
J: TRBJ2-5
size: NA
DNA: TGTGCCAGCAGCCGAGGGACTAGCCAAGAGACCCAGTACTTC
CDR3: CASSRGTSQETQYF

V: TRBV21-1
D: NA
J: TRBJ1-4
size: NA
DNA: TGTGCCAGCAGCCCCAATTGTCGGCCCCTTGGCCAAAATGAAAAACTGTTTTTT
CDR3: CASSPNCRPLGQNEKLFF

V: TRBV30
D: TRBD2
J: TRBJ2-3
size: NA
DNA: TGTGCCTGGCCACGGACTAGCGGGGGGGCAGATACGCAGTATTTT
CDR3: CAWPRTSGGADTQYF

V: TRBV19
D: TRBD1
J: TRBJ1-2
size: NA
DNA: TGTGCCAGTAGGGGGACAGGGGGCGCTTCGGGTGGCTACACCTTC
CDR3: CASRGTGGASGGYTF